This T cell receptor beta chain was documented in a study of T cells after yellow fever vaccination (dated by TCRdb to the late 2010s). Broadly, across the study: The SMART-Seq v4 Ultra Low Input RNA kit was used to prepare libraries from fractions with low cell numbers. Blood was drawn at multiple timepoints before and after primary and secondary immunization, with bulk PBMC replicates and cell subsets isolated. To follow T-cell clones before and after both primary and booster YFV17D yellow fever vaccination, bulk TCR alpha and beta repertoires underwent longitudinal sequencing. Two healthy male donors made up the cohort, one aged 18 to 29 years and the other aged 30 to 40 years.

In the case of this clonotype: No cognate antigen has been identified for it. Base-call qualities are not available, and no considerably larger clone is one nucleotide away.

The intended sense of this specimen's treatment or condition label: live attenuated yellow fever vaccine strain. A standard Ficoll-Paque protocol was used to isolate PBMCs from peripheral blood. CD4 and CD8 T-cell fractions were isolated with Dynabeads CD4 and CD8 positive selection kits. TriZol was used to extract RNA from bulk PBMCs, CD4 and CD8 fractions, and dextramer-positive and dextramer-negative fractions. Ends trimmed: V by 4 bases, J by 2 bases; bases unmatched to a gene: 6. Counted from cysteine to valine, this CDR3 has 15 amino acids. Here the CDR3 DNA is all that survives: 45 bases in frame from base 1. CDR1 MNHNS and CDR2 SASEGT are derived from the germline V gene. The sequencing machine was an Illumina NovaSeq 6000. Synthesis of TCR cDNA relied on 5'RACE template switching, a step that introduced a universal primer site along with unique molecular identifiers. Priming for cDNA synthesis came from both the TCR alpha and TCR beta constant segments. Library amplification involved two PCR steps, and the second step added sample barcodes and sequencing adapters. Sequencing of libraries was performed on Illumina HiSeq 2500 (2x100 bp) or NovaSeq (2x150 bp). The authors processed their data as follows. MIGEC was used to demultiplex reads and collapse the reads into UMI consensus sequences, and MiXCR was used for V(D)J alignment. Using edgeR on replicate PBMC samples, clonotypes were called vaccine-responding if FDR was below 0.01 and the log2 fold change was above 5 up to day 15. CD4 or CD8 identity was assigned to each bulk clonotype according to whether the clonotype was present at higher abundance in the sequenced CD4 repertoire or the sequenced CD8 repertoire. TCRdb reprocessed the public reads (quality trimming at Q25 with fastp, clone calling with MiXCR) and kept in-frame beta chains. Rows merge per CDR3 protein into single entries with the most common DNA and genes. The V and J calls follow TCRdb's processing rather than the paper's. Here the sample has 150,000 to 200,000 distinct CDR3 sequences; around 9.3% occur a single time. The biggest ten clones account for roughly a third of the sample.

Beyond this particular receptor, the publication reports: Because only two donors were included in the study, the extent to which the findings can be generalized is limited. Most clones expanded after primary vaccination (around 96% of CD4 and around 88% of CD8) were re-detected after the booster, suggesting that broad memory maintenance occurred. Because abundant contaminating clonotypes from the bulk population could be contained in FACS-sorted repertoires, computational filtering was required. The secondary T-cell response was weaker than the primary response but faster, peaking on day 5 instead of day 15. A small fraction of clonotypes appeared in both the CD4 and CD8 compartments, likely as a result of convergent recombination.

Rearrangement joined TRBV6-1 to TRBJ2-7, with 9 bases in between that match TRBD2. Sequences were derived from CD8+ T cells sorted from PBMCs, sampled 45 days after the yellow fever booster vaccination. The sequence came from a man aged 18 to 29 who received the YFV17D yellow fever vaccine. Here is the DNA: TGTGCCAGCAGTGTTTTTAGCGGGGGCCCCTACGAGCAGTACGTC. This codes for CASSVFSGGPYEQYV.